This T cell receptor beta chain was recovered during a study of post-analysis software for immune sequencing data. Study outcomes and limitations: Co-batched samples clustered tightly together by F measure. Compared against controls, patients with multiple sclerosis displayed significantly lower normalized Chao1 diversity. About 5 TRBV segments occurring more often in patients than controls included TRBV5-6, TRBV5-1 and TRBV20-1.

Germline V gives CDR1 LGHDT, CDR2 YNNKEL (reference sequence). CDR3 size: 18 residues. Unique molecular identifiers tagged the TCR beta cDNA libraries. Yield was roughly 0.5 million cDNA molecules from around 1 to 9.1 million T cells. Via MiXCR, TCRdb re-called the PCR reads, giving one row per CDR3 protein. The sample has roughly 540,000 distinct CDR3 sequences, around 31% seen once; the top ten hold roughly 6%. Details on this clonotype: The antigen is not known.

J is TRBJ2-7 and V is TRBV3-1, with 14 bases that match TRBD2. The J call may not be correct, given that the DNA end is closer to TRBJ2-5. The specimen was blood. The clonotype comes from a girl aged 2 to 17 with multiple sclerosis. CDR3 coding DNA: TGTGCCAGCAGCCCTCCGGGACTAGCGGGGGCTGGAAGTGGGACCCAGTACTTC. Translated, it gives CASSPPGLAGAGSGTQYF.